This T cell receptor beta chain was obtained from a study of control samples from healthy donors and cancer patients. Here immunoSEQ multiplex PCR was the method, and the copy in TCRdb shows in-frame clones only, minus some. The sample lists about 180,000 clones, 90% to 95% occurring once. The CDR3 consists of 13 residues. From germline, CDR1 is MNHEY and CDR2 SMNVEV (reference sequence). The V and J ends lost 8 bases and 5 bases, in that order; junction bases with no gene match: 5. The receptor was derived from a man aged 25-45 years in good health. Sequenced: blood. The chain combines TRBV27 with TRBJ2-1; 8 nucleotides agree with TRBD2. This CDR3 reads CASGSGGHNEQFF. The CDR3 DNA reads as TGTGCCAGCGGGAGCGGGGGCCACAATGAGCAGTTCTTC.